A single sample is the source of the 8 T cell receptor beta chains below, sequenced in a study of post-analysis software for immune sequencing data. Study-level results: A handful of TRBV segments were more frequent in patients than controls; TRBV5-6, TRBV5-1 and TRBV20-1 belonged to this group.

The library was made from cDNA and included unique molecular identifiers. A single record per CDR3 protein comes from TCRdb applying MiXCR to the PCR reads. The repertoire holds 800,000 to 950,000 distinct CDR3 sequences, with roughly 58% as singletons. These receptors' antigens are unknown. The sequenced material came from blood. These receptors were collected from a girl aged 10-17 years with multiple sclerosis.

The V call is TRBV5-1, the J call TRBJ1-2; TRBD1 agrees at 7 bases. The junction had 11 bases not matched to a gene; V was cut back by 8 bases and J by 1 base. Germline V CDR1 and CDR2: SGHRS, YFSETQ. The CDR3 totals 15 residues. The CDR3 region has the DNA TGCGCCAGTTCAGGAGGGGGCCAACATAACTATGGCTACACCTTC. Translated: CASSGGGQHNYGYTF.

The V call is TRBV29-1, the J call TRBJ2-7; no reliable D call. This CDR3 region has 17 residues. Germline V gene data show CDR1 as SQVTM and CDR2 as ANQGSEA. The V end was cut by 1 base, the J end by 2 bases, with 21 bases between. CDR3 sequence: CSVEVSASGPKPYEQYF. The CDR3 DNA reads TGCAGCGTTGAAGTCTCCGCATCCGGGCCCAAACCCTACGAGCAGTACTTC.

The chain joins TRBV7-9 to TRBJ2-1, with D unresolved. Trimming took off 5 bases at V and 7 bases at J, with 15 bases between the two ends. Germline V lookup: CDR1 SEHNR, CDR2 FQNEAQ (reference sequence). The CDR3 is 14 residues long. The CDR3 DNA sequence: TGTGCCAGCAGCCCTTCTGAAACCCCGAATGAGCAGTTCTTC. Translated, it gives CASSPSETPNEQFF.

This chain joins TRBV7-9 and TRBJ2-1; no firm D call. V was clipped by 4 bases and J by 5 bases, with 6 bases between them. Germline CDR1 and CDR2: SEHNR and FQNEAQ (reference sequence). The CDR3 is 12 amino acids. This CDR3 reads CASSYRDNEQFF. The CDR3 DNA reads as TGTGCCAGCAGCTACCGGGACAATGAGCAGTTCTTC.

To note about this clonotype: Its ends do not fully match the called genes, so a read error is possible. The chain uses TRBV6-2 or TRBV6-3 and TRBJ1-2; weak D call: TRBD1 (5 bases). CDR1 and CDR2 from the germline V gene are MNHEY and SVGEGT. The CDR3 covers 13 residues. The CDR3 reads CAGSLQGPYGYTF. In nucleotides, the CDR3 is TGTGCCGGCAGTTTGCAGGGACCTTATGGCTACACCTTC.

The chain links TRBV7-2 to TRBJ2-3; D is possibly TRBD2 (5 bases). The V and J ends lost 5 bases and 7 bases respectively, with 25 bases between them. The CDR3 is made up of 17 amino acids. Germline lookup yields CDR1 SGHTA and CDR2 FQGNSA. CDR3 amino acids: CASSKPSDSPEAYTQYF. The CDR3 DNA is TGTGCCAGCAGCAAGCCCTCGGACTCACCGGAGGCTTATACGCAGTATTTT. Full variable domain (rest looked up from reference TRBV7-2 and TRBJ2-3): GAGVSQSPSNKVTEKGKDVELRCDPISGHTALYWYRQSLGQGLEFLIYFQGNSAPDKSGLPSDRFSAERTGGSVSTLTIQRTQQEDSAVYLCASSKPSDSPEAYTQYFGPGTRLTVL.

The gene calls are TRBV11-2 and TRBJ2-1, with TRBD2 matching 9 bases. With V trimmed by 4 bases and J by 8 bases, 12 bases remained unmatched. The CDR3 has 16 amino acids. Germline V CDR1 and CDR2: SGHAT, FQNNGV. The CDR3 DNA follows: TGTGCCAGCAGCTCCCAGGTAGCGGGAGCTAGGGATGAGCAGTTCTTC. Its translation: CASSSQVAGARDEQFF.

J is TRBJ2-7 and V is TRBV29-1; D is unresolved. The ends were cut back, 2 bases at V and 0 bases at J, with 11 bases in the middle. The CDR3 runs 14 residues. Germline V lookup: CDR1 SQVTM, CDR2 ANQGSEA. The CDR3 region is CSVEKRTPSYEQYF. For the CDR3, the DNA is TGCAGCGTTGAAAAGAGGACGCCCTCCTACGAGCAGTACTTC.